The clone carrying this T cell receptor beta chain was picked up a small number of times. Its target is unknown. Primers: 60 Vbeta forward and 13 Jbeta reverse. Only in-frame clones appear in the TCRdb table, and some are missing; sequencing was by immunoSEQ multiplex PCR. The sample carries 100,000 to 150,000 clones, around 80% recorded once. V lost 5 bases, J lost 1 base, and 7 bases stayed unmatched. This CDR3 has 15 residues. CDR1 and CDR2 from the germline V gene are SGHTA and FQGTGA. This sample stems from a study of cytomegalovirus exposure and HLA in healthy donors. Study observations and caveats: Cytomegalovirus association was listed for 150 or so TCR beta chains. It was only CMV serostatus that was available as immune exposure information.

J is TRBJ1-1 and V is TRBV7-3, with 7 bases matching TRBD1. The clonotype was recovered from a woman aged 50 to 60 in good health and CMV-seronegative. Sequencing input: PBMCs. In DNA, the CDR3 is TGTGCCAGCAGCCAGGAAGACAGGGAGAACACTGAAGCTTTCTTT. This sequence encodes CASSQEDRENTEAFF.